This TCR beta chain came from a study of blood T cell repertoires in COVID-19 (dated by TCRdb to 2018 to 2020). Regarding the study in general: Collaborator samples came from the United States, Italy and Spain and covered acute and convalescent phases of COVID-19. The prospective study material was composed of cDNA or gDNA derived from T cells, B-cell-depleted T cells, or PBMCs. The samples were drawn from two sources: the first 160 participants of the ongoing ImmuneRACE study, and 950 to 1,500 subjects contributed by 6 global collaborators. Nearly every sample came with metadata listing a de-identified subject ID, COVID-19 status, age in years and sex. The repertoires were released in a freely available public database meant as a resource for research on the immune response to SARS-CoV-2. Where available, HLA class I and class II types were obtained from metadata supplied by the sample provider rather than from assay-based typing. Deeply sampled blood TCRbeta repertoires from subjects exposed to, actively infected with, or recovered from COVID-19 were included in the dataset. General findings and caveats noted by the study authors: How much clinical and demographic metadata was included differed by source and by participant, and the metadata was provided uncurated.

Points on this clone: Its antigen remains unidentified. The sample holds no much larger clone one base away, and base qualities are not on file.

One collaborating source in Seattle enrolled patients during active infection and followed them longitudinally through the course of disease. Whole blood was collected in K2EDTA tubes by collaborating institutions according to the institutions' own protocols. For TCRbeta analysis, collaborators shipped samples in one of three forms: frozen whole blood, isolated PBMCs, or DNA extracted from either of those sample types. The immunoSEQ Assay, a bias-controlled multiplex PCR, was used to amplify TCRbeta CDR3 regions from genomic DNA. The original pipeline was this. Within the assay, amplification of reference gene primers was used to estimate how many nucleated cells each sample contained. To quantify the absolute abundance of each unique TCRbeta CDR3 rearrangement, sequence reads were collapsed and filtered. For each sample, productive Simpson clonality was calculated as the square root of Simpson's diversity index over productive rearrangements. The source is immuneACCESS, and TCRdb retained only in-frame sequences with V and J called. Part of the clones is not carried over; for the studies checked, unresolved V genes explain less than half of this, and the remainder is unexplained. The V and J calls and clone size were taken over from that table, and D and trimming were inferred from the DNA. Across this sample there are 200,000 to 250,000 clones, with approximately 85% seen only once. The top ten constitute more than 2% of the sample.

The germline V gene sets CDR1 to MDHEN and CDR2 to SYDVKM. The V end loses 5 bases and the J end loses 4 bases, and a stretch of 11 bases separates them. The CDR3, from cysteine to phenylalanine, totals 13 residues. The sequence is cut down to CDR3 DNA, 39 bases in frame from base 1. Input material: peripheral blood. The sequence joins TRBV28 to TRBJ1-2; the D gene lacks a confident call. The sequence derives from a woman in her sixties or seventies with COVID-19, enrolled during active disease. The nucleotide sequence is TGTGCCAGCAGTCCTTCTAAGCGCTATGGCTACACCTTC. The resulting protein is CASSPSKRYGYTF.